The rows below give T cell receptor beta chains drawn from one sample of a study of blood T cells in healthy people across ages. TCRdb analysed the 5' RACE reads with MiXCR anew, one entry per CDR3 protein. The sample has roughly 700,000 distinct CDR3 sequences; roughly 25% are singletons. The data were also submitted as part of a second study, on T cells of mothers and their children.

What was sequenced was blood. All receptors derive from a boy between 5 and 17 years old in good health. Both conserved end residues are trimmed from each CDR3. D genes are given only for firm matches.

v_gene	d_gene	j_gene	CDR3aa
TRBV25-1	-	TRBJ2-5	ASSAQGIWQETQY
TRBV5-1	-	TRBJ1-2	ASSETASAGYT
TRBV6-5	-	TRBJ1-2	ASSPEGLGHGYT
TRBV15	-	TRBJ2-5	ATSRGLEERFLY
TRBV29-1	-	TRBJ1-1	SVELGSYTEAF
TRBV5-1	TRBD1	TRBJ1-2	ASSFIPLGQGGGYT
TRBV14	TRBD2	TRBJ2-7	ASSPAIASGVPYEQY
TRBV7-8	-	TRBJ2-7	ASSPRDPYEQY
TRBV28	-	-	ASGALYEQY
TRBV19	-	TRBJ2-7	ASSPLAGSEQY
TRBV7-9	TRBD2	TRBJ2-7	ASSPGLGEQY
TRBV5-6	-	TRBJ1-5	ASSLISGNQPQH
TRBV7-9	-	TRBJ1-1	ASSLAFLGGDHTEAF